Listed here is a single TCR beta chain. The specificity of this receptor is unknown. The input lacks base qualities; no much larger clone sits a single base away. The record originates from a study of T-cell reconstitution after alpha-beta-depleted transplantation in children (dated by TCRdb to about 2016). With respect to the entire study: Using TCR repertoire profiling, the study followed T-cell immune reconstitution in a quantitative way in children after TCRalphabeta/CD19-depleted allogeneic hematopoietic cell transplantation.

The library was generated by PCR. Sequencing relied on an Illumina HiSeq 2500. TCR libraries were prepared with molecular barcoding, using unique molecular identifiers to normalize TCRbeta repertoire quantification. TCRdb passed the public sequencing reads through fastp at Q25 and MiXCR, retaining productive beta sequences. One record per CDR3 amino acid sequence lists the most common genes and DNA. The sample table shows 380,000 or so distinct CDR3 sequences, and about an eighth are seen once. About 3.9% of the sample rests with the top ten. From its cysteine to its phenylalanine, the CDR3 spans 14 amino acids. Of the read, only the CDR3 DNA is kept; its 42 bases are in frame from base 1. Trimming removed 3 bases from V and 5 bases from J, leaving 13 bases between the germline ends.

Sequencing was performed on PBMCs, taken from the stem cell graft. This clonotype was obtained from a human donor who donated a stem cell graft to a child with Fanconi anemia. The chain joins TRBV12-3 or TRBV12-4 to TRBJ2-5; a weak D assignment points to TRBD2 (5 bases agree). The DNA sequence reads TGTGCCAGCAGTTTCGATAGCCCGGGGGAGACCCAGTACTTC. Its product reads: CASSFDSPGETQYF.